This TCR beta chain was captured by sequencing in a study of cytomegalovirus exposure and HLA in healthy donors. Study results and limitations: Researchers reported from a later analysis that most CMV-associated TCR beta chains appeared HLA-restricted. V- and J-gene trimming of TCR beta was linked (in a later analysis) to a missense DCLRE1C variant. In an earlier analysis, productive rearrangement rates for most beta V segments clustered near 87% or 30%.

With 60 Vbeta and 13 Jbeta primers, the PCR was carried out. The data were produced by immunoSEQ multiplex PCR, yet TCRdb's version contains in-frame clones alone and is incomplete. The table has roughly 100,000 clones, 79% seen once; the top ten hold about 4%. This clone was counted between two and nine times. Its matching antigen is unknown. Its ends do not fully match the called genes, so a read error is possible. Germline CDR1 reads MDHEN; CDR2 reads SYDVKM. CDR3 length equals 13 residues. The V and J genes are TRBV28 and TRBJ1-4; D call uncertain. This receptor was taken from a man aged 50 to 59 in good health and CMV-seropositive. Material for sequencing was PBMCs. The CDR3 region is CASSRRAKEKLFF. CDR3 DNA sequence: TGTGCCAGCAGTCGGAGGGCTAAGGAAAAACTGTTTTTT. Using reference TRBV28 and TRBJ1-4 for the parts outside the CDR3, the full variable domain is DVKVTQSSRYLVKRTGEKVFLECVQDMDHENMFWYRQDPGLGLRLIYFSYDVKMKEKGDIPEGYSVSREKKERFSLILESASTNQTSMYLCASSRRAKEKLFFGSGTQLSVL.